What follows are 3 T cell receptor beta chains derived from one specimen sequenced in a study of response to subunit inactivated influenza vaccine (dated by TCRdb to the late 2010s). The library was prepared using RT-PCR. The sequencer was an Illumina HiSeq 2500. TCRdb itself trimmed the public reads at Q25 with fastp, ran MiXCR and retained productive beta chains. Rows are unified per CDR3 protein, each entry keeping the most common DNA and genes. This sample gives 800,000 or so distinct CDR3 sequences in total; 21% of them show up just once. The ten largest clones represent 10% of the sample. The sequencing used PBMCs from blood, collected approximately 5 days after vaccination. The receptors were gathered from a man over 45 who received an inactivated influenza vaccine. Donor details come from another sample of the same person, matched by shared clones.

The chain carries TRBV10-3 and TRBJ2-5, with 9 nucleotides matching TRBD1. Germline trimming cut 2 bases from V and 5 bases from J; bases unmatched to any gene: 9. CDR1 is ENHRY and CDR2 is SYGVKD in the germline V gene. This CDR3 is 16 amino acids long. As DNA, the CDR3 is TGTGCCATCAGTGAGATCCCGGGACAGGGCGGCGAGACCCAGTACTTC. Amino acids: CAISEIPGQGGETQYF.

A word on this clonotype: The junction departs from the called germline gene at one end, perhaps through a read error. J is TRBJ1-5 and V is TRBV6-2 or TRBV6-3; D remains unclear. Per germline, CDR1 MNHEY and CDR2 SVGEGT. CDR3 size: 15 residues. The CDR3 DNA reads TGTGACAGCAGTTACTCGTTCCGAAGCAATCAGCCCCAGCATTTT. Amino acid sequence: CDSSYSFRSNQPQHF.

The chain recombines TRBV2 with TRBJ2-5; unclear D gene. The CDR3 consists of 13 residues. V was cut by 9 bases and J by 5 bases, with 16 bases left in between. CDR1 and CDR2 from the germline V gene are SNHLY and FYNNEI. The CDR3 spells CARRSGGSETQYF. The DNA of the CDR3 is TGTGCCAGACGGTCCGGCGGTTCGGAGACCCAGTACTTC.